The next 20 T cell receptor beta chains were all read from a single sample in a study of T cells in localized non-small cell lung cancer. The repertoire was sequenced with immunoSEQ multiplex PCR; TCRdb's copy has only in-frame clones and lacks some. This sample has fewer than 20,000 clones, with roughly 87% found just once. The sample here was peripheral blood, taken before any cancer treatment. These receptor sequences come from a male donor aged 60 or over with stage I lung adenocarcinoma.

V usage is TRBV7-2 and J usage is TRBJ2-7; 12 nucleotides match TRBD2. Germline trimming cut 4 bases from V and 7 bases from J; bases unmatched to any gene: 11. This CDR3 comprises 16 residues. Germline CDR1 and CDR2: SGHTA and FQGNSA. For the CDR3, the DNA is TGTGCCAGCAGCTCGAAGAGGACTAGCGGGAAGGGTGAGCAGTACTTC. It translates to CASSSKRTSGKGEQYF.

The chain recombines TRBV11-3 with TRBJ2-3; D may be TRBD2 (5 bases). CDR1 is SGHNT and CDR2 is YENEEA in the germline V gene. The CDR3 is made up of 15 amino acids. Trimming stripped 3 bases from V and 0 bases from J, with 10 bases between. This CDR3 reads CASSFAGSSTDTQYF. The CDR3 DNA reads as TGTGCCAGCAGCTTTGCGGGCTCTAGCACAGATACGCAGTATTTT.

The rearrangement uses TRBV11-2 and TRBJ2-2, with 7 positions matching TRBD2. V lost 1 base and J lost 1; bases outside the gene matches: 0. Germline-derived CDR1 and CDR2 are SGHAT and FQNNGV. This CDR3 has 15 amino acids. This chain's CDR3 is CASSLAGGNTGELFF. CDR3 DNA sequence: TGTGCCAGCAGCTTAGCGGGGGGGAACACCGGGGAGCTGTTTTTT. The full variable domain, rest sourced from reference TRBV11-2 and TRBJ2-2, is EAGVAQSPRYKIIEKRQSVAFWCNPISGHATLYWYQQILGQGPKLLIQFQNNGVVDDSQLPKDRFSAERLKGVDSTLKIQPAKLEDSAVYLCASSLAGGNTGELFFGEGSRLTVL.

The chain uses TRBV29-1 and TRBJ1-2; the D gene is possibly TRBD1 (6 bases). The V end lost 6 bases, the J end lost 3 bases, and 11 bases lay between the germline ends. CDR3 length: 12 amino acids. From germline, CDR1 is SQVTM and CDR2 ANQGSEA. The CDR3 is CSVLEGDYGYTF. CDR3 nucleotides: TGCAGCGTCCTCGAGGGGGACTATGGCTACACCTTC. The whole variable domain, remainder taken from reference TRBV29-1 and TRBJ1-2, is SAVISQKPSRDICQRGTSLTIQCQVDSQVTMMFWYRQQPGQSLTLIATANQGSEATYESGFVIDKFPISRPNLTFSTLTVSNMSPEDSSIYLCSVLEGDYGYTFGSGTRLTVV.

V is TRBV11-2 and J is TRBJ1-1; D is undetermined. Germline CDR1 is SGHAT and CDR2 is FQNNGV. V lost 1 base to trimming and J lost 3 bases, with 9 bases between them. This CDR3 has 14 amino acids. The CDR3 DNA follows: TGTGCCAGCAGCTTAGGTGAAGGGCACACTGAAGCTTTCTTT. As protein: CASSLGEGHTEAFF. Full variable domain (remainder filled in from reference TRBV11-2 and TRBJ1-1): EAGVAQSPRYKIIEKRQSVAFWCNPISGHATLYWYQQILGQGPKLLIQFQNNGVVDDSQLPKDRFSAERLKGVDSTLKIQPAKLEDSAVYLCASSLGEGHTEAFFGQGTRLTVV.

CDR3 sequence reads: CASNLGGGSTDTQYF. The DNA of the CDR3 is TGTGCCAGCAATTTGGGGGGCGGGAGCACAGATACGCAGTATTTT. The chain joins TRBV5-6 to TRBJ2-3; D may correspond to TRBD1 or TRBD2 (6 bases each). With 6 bases removed from V and 0 bases from J, the gap between germline ends came to 14 bases. CDR1 and CDR2 from the germline V gene are SGHDT and YYEEEE. The CDR3 is made up of 15 amino acids.

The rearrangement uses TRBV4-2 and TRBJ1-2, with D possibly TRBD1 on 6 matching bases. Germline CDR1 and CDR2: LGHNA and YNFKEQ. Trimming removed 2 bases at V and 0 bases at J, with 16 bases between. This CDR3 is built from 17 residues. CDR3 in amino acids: CASSQLTRTETNYGYTF. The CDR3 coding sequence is TGTGCCAGCAGCCAACTGACCAGGACAGAAACTAACTATGGCTACACCTTC.

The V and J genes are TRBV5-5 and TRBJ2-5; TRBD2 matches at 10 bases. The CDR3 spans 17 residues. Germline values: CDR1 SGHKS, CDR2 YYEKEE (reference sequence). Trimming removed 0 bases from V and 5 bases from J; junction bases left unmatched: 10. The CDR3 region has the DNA TGTGCCAGCAGCTTGGGACTAGCGGGCGGGGCGTGGGAGACCCAGTACTTC. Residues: CASSLGLAGGAWETQYF.

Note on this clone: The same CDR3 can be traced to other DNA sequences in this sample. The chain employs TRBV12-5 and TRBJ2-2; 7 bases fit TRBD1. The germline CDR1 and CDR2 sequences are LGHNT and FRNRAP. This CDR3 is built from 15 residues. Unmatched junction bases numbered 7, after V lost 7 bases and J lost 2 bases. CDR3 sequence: CASVIDRVNTGELFF. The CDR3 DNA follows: TGTGCTAGTGTTATCGACAGGGTTAACACCGGGGAGCTGTTTTTT.

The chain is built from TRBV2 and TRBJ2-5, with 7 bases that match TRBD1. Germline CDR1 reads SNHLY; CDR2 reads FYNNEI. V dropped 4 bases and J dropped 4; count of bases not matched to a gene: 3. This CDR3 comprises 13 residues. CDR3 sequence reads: CASSGQGRETQYF. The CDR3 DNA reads TGTGCCAGCAGTGGACAGGGTCGAGAGACCCAGTACTTC. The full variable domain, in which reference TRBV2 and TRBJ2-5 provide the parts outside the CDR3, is EPEVTQTPSHQVTQMGQEVILRCVPISNHLYFYWYRQILGQKVEFLVSFYNNEISEKSEIFDDQFSVERPDGSNFTLKIRSTKLEDSAMYFCASSGQGRETQYFGPGTRLLVL.

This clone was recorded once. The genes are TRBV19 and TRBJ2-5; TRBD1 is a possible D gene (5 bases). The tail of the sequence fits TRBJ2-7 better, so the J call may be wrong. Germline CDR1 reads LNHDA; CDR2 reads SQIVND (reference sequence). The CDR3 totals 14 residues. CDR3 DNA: TGTGCCAGTAGTATAGGACCAGGGCCCTACGAGCAGTACTTC. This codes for CASSIGPGPYEQYF.

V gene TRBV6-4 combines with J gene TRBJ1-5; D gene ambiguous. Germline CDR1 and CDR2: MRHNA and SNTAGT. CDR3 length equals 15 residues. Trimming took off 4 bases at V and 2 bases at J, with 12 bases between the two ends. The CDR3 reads CASSGLSRRNQPQHF. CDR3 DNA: TGTGCCAGCAGTGGACTTAGTCGGCGCAATCAGCCCCAGCATTTT.

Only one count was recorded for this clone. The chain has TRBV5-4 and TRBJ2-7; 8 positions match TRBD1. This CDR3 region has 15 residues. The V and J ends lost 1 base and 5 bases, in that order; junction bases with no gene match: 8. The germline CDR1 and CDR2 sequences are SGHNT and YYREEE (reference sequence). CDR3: CASSLLGQGFDEQYF. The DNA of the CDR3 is TGTGCCAGCAGCTTGCTTGGACAGGGTTTTGACGAGCAGTACTTC.

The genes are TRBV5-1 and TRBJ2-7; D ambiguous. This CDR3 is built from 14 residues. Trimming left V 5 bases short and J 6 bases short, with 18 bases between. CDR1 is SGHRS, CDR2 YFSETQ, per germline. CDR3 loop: CASSTSHSTPEQYF. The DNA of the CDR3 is TGCGCCAGCAGTACGTCTCATAGTACTCCCGAGCAGTACTTC. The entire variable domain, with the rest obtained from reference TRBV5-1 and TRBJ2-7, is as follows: KAGVTQTPRYLIKTRGQQVTLSCSPISGHRSVSWYQQTPGQGLQFLFEYFSETQRNKGNFPGRFSGRQFSNSRSEMNVSTLELGDSALYLCASSTSHSTPEQYFGPGTRLTVT.

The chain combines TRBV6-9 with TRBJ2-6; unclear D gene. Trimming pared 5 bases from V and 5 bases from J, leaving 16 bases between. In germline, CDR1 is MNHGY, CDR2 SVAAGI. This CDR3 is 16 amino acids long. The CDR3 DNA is TGTGCCAGCAGTGGTGCCGCACAAAGTCGGGCCAACGTCCTGACTTTC. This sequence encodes CASSGAAQSRANVLTF.

In DNA, the CDR3 is TGCGCCAGCAGCCAAGGCGACGGGGCCCCTAATTCACCCCTCCACTTT. The encoded protein is CASSQGDGAPNSPLHF. V usage is TRBV4-1 and J usage is TRBJ1-6; TRBD1 might be the D (5 bases). In germline, CDR1 is MGHRA, CDR2 YSYEKL. V lost 1 base and J lost 6, with 13 bases in between. The CDR3 extends over 16 amino acids.

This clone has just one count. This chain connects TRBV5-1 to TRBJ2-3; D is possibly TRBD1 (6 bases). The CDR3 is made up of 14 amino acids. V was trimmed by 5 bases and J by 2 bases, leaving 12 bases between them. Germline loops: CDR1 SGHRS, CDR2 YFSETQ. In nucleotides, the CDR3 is TGCGCCAGCAGATCACAGGGAAACACAGATACGCAGTATTTT. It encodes CASRSQGNTDTQYF.

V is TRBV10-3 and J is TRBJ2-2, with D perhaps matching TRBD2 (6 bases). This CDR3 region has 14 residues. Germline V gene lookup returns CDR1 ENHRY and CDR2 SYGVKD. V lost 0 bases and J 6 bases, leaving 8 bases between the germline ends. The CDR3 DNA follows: TGTGCCATCAGTGAGTCCCGGGACTCCGGGGAGCTGTTTTTT. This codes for CAISESRDSGELFF.

The CDR3 region has the DNA TGTGCCAGCAGCGGAAACACCGGGGAGCTGTTTTTT. This gives the protein CASSGNTGELFF. This chain uses TRBV11-1 with TRBJ2-2; no reliable D call. From germline, CDR1 is SGHAT and CDR2 FQDESV (reference sequence). This CDR3 has 12 residues. The V end was cut by 5 bases, the J end by 2 bases, with 3 bases between.

The DNA for the CDR3 is TGTGCCAGCAGGACCCCGGGACGTAGTGGGGGGATAATCTCCTACGAGCAGTACTTC. Protein: CASRTPGRSGGIISYEQYF. The chain carries TRBV28 and TRBJ2-7; the D gene is possibly TRBD2 (6 bases). This CDR3 has 19 residues. Germline lookup yields CDR1 MDHEN and CDR2 SYDVKM. The V and J ends lost 6 bases and 0 bases respectively, with 27 bases between them.